Below are 20 T cell receptor beta chains sequenced from a single sample in a study of glioma-infiltrating T cells. Using RNA template, CDR3s of TCR alpha and beta were amplified with iRepertoire arm-PCR. TCRdb re-analysed the multiplex PCR reads in MiXCR, keeping a single row per CDR3 protein. The data show around 390,000 distinct CDR3 sequences, with around 45% seen just once and 12% held by the top ten. Sequenced sample: glioma tissue, nonneoplastic brain tissue, or PBMCs (not recorded which). These receptors were taken from a human donor with low-grade glioma or glioblastoma, undergoing nonglioma brain surgery, or in good health (not recorded which).

This clonotype appeared a few times. V usage is TRBV20-1 and J usage is TRBJ2-2; 10 bases map to TRBD2. The trim removed 3 bases at V and 3 bases at J, leaving 4 bases unmatched. The CDR3 length is 15 residues. Germline V gene lookup returns CDR1 DFQATT and CDR2 SNEGSKA (reference sequence). This CDR3 is CSASVLAGDTGELFF. The CDR3 DNA reads as TGCAGTGCTAGCGTGCTAGCGGGAGACACCGGGGAGCTGTTTTTT.

As regards this clonotype: Since a much larger clone is just one base distant, this may be a read error. The gene calls are TRBV6-2 or TRBV6-3 and TRBJ2-1, with a possible D match to TRBD1 (5 bases). This CDR3 region has 14 residues. Germline V CDR1 and CDR2: MNHEY, SVGEGT. The CDR3 protein is CASSYSPGYNEQLF. The DNA for the CDR3 is TGTGCCAGCAGTTACTCGCCAGGGTACAATGAGCAGCTCTTC.

This clonotype has just one count. This rearrangement joins TRBV12-3 or TRBV12-4 to TRBJ2-1; D call uncertain. The CDR3 consists of 15 residues. The V gene lost 7 bases and the J gene lost 0 bases, with 13 bases spanning the gap. The CDR3 loop reads CASIKGQLSYNEQFF. The CDR3 DNA reads TGTGCCAGCATCAAAGGGCAACTCTCCTACAATGAGCAGTTCTTC.

The sample holds many counts of this clonotype. This chain connects TRBV6-1 to TRBJ2-5; a weak D match, TRBD2 (5 bases). There are 15 residues in the CDR3. The ends were cut back, 4 bases at V and 1 base at J, with 13 bases in the middle. The V gene's germline CDR1 is MNHNS and CDR2 SASEGT. CDR3 in amino acids: CASSGLANLQETQYF. The CDR3 nucleotides read TGTGCCAGCAGTGGGTTAGCGAACCTCCAAGAGACCCAGTACTTC.

This clonotype was observed a few times. V usage is TRBV19 and J usage is TRBJ2-1; D is undetermined. The V end lost 2 bases, the J end lost 0 bases, and 14 bases lay between the germline ends. The CDR3 is 17 residues long. Per the germline V gene, CDR1 is LNHDA and CDR2 is SQIVND (reference sequence). CDR3 in amino acids: CASSISPRSSSYNEQFF. Here the CDR3 DNA reads TGTGCCAGTAGTATATCCCCTAGGAGTAGCTCCTACAATGAGCAGTTCTTC.

The table lists this clonotype with a few counts. This rearrangement joins TRBV6-2 or TRBV6-3 to TRBJ2-7, with 7 nucleotides matching TRBD2. Germline V lookup: CDR1 MNHEY, CDR2 SVGEGT. The CDR3 has 14 residues. Germline trimming cut 6 bases from V and 2 bases from J; bases unmatched to any gene: 7. CDR3 sequence reads: CASSSREGTYEQYF. The CDR3, as DNA: TGTGCCAGCAGCAGCAGGGAGGGAACCTACGAGCAGTACTTC.

Concerning this clonotype itself: The CDR3 does not close with the conserved phenylalanine or tryptophan, likely indicating a read error. This chain links TRBV24-1 with TRBJ1-1; D is perhaps TRBD1 (5 bases). Trimming shortened V by 4 bases and J by 3 bases, and 8 bases separated the two germline ends. In germline, CDR1 is KGHDR, CDR2 SFDVKD. The CDR3 extends over 13 amino acids. In DNA form, the CDR3 reads TGTGCCACCAGTGACACAGGAGACACTGAAGCTTTCCTT. Encoded protein: CATSDTGDTEAFL.

In regard to this clonotype: Sequence at one end of the junction differs from germline and may be a read error. The chain links TRBV25-1 to TRBJ2-5; the D gene is possibly TRBD1 (6 bases). Per the germline V gene, CDR1 is MGHDK and CDR2 is SYGVNS. The CDR3 is made up of 16 amino acids. The CDR3: CASSEYLQGLGETQHF. In DNA, the CDR3 is TGTGCCAGCAGTGAATACTTACAGGGTCTAGGAGAGACCCAGCACTTC.

The chain joins TRBV4-2 to TRBJ2-7; 14 positions agree with TRBD2. The V and J ends lost 2 bases and 4 bases, in that order; junction bases with no gene match: 7. In germline, CDR1 is LGHNA, CDR2 YNFKEQ. This CDR3 is 17 amino acids long. CDR3 in DNA: TGTGCCAGCAGCCAACCGACTAGCGGGAGGGCTTCTTACGAGCAGTACTTC. Its protein is CASSQPTSGRASYEQYF.

Comments on this clonotype: A much more abundant neighbour one base away suggests this may be a read error. The chain links TRBV28 to TRBJ2-3, with D perhaps given as TRBD1 or TRBD2 (5 bases each). The CDR3 is 14 residues long. V gave up 3 bases and J gave up 4 bases, with 11 bases separating them. Germline CDR1 and CDR2: MDHEN and SYDVKM. CDR3 amino acids: CASSFRRGADTQYF. Written as DNA, the CDR3 is TGTGCCAGCAGTTTTCGTCGGGGCGCAGATACGCAGTATTTT. Full variable domain (missing parts from reference TRBV28 and TRBJ2-3): DVKVTQSSRYLVKRTGEKVFLECVQDMDHENMFWYRQDPGLGLRLIYFSYDVKMKEKGDIPEGYSVSREKKERFSLILESASTNQTSMYLCASSFRRGADTQYFGPGTRLTVL.

This chain links TRBV6-6 with TRBJ2-2; unclear D gene. The V and J ends lost 2 bases and 2 bases respectively, with 6 bases between them. Per germline, CDR1 MNHNY and CDR2 SVGAGI (reference sequence). The CDR3 loop spans 14 amino acids. CDR3 sequence reads: CASSYETNTGELFF. In DNA, the CDR3 is TGTGCCAGCAGTTACGAAACAAACACCGGGGAGCTGTTTTTT.

In its sample, this clonotype was seen many times. The chain has TRBV27 and TRBJ2-7; D is undetermined. The germline V gene encodes CDR1 MNHEY and CDR2 SMNVEV (reference sequence). V was pared by 6 bases and J by 1 base, with 10 bases between. The CDR3 spans 13 residues. The CDR3 nucleotides are TGTGCCAGCAGCCTCAAGGATTCCTACGAGCAGTACTTC. Residues: CASSLKDSYEQYF.

This clonotype was detected many times. This chain connects TRBV27 to TRBJ2-7; 10 bases fit TRBD1. Germline CDR1 reads MNHEY; CDR2 reads SMNVEV (reference sequence). This CDR3 is 14 amino acids long. V shed 3 bases and J 5 bases; nucleotides not matched to a gene: 4. CDR3 in DNA: TGTGCCAGCAGTTTGACAGGGGGCTTTAACGAGCAGTACTTC. This gives the protein CASSLTGGFNEQYF.

This clonotype was observed at least ten times. The chain is built from TRBV25-1 and TRBJ2-2; D ambiguous. V lost 5 bases to trimming and J lost 1 base, with 8 bases between them. Germline lookup yields CDR1 MGHDK and CDR2 SYGVNS. The CDR3 is 14 amino acids. The CDR3 DNA is TGTGCCAGCAGTTACGGGCTGAACACCGGGGAGCTGTTTTTT. Its translation: CASSYGLNTGELFF.

Details on this clonotype: Likely a read error: the CDR3 ends without its conserved phenylalanine or tryptophan. The chain has TRBV3-1 and TRBJ2-7; 7 bases are a match to TRBD1. With V trimmed by 4 bases and J by 2 bases, 2 bases remained unmatched. The length of the CDR3 is 13 residues. Germline CDR1 reads LGHDT; CDR2 reads YNNKEL (reference sequence). Here the CDR3 reads CASSPGTAYEQYS. The CDR3 DNA reads TGTGCCAGCAGCCCCGGGACAGCCTACGAGCAGTACTCC.

This clonotype came up many times. The rearrangement joins TRBV20-1 to TRBJ2-7; D gene unclear. The germline gives CDR1 DFQATT, CDR2 SNEGSKA (reference sequence). V lost 7 bases and J lost 5, with 15 bases in between. The CDR3 contains 12 residues. This CDR3 reads CSGIGNIDEQYF. The CDR3 coding sequence is TGCAGTGGGATAGGGAATATCGACGAGCAGTACTTC.

Many counts were recorded for this clonotype. The V and J genes are TRBV4-1 and TRBJ1-6, with a tentative D call TRBD1 (5 bases). Germline V lookup: CDR1 MGHRA, CDR2 YSYEKL. V gave up 0 bases and J gave up 9 bases, with 24 bases separating them. The CDR3 is 19 residues long. The CDR3 coding sequence is TGCGCCAGCAGCCAAGACCCTCCGGGACCGCTAAAGTCGAGTTCACCCCTCCACTTT. Amino acids: CASSQDPPGPLKSSSPLHF.

There are many counts of this clonotype. V gene TRBV6-2 or TRBV6-3 combines with J gene TRBJ1-5; no firm D call. The V and J ends lost 6 bases and 3 bases respectively, with 15 bases between them. The CDR3 is 15 amino acids. The germline gives CDR1 MNHEY, CDR2 SVGEGT. The CDR3 spells CASSIDGTFNQPQHF. The CDR3 DNA follows: TGTGCCAGCAGCATCGACGGAACCTTCAATCAGCCCCAGCATTTT.

The chain couples TRBV28 to TRBJ1-3; D is perhaps TRBD1 (5 bases). Trimming cost V 2 bases and J 7 bases, with 12 bases left between them. Looked up from germline, CDR1 is MDHEN and CDR2 is SYDVKM. CDR3 length: 14 amino acids. In DNA, the CDR3 is TGTGCCAGCAGTTTAATTTCAGGGCCGAACACCATATATTTT. Amino acids: CASSLISGPNTIYF.

This clonotype has at least ten counts. V usage is TRBV27 and J usage is TRBJ2-1; D remains unclear. This CDR3 contains 18 residues. Trimming pared 0 bases from V and 0 bases from J, leaving 15 bases between. The germline V gene has CDR1 MNHEY and CDR2 SMNVEV (reference sequence). CDR3 sequence: CASSLSGFGLLSYNEQFF. CDR3 nucleotide sequence: TGTGCCAGCAGTTTATCAGGTTTCGGGCTTCTCTCCTACAATGAGCAGTTCTTC.